The 2 T cell receptor beta chains below all came from one sample that was sequenced in a study of cytomegalovirus exposure and HLA in healthy donors. PCR was performed using 60 Vbeta and 13 Jbeta primers. The repertoire was sequenced with immunoSEQ multiplex PCR; TCRdb's copy has only in-frame clones and lacks some. The sample has under 200,000 clones; roughly 79% are singletons. What was sequenced was PBMCs. The receptors come from a man aged 50-59 years in good health and CMV-seropositive.

There are a few counts of this clone. V is TRBV5-1 and J is TRBJ1-1, with 8 bases that match TRBD1. V shed 4 bases, J shed 1 base, and the junction held 6 bases outside the gene matches. There are 15 residues in the CDR3. The germline CDR1 and CDR2 sequences are SGHRS and YFSETQ. The CDR3 spells CASSVPGTGNTEAFF. The CDR3 DNA is TGCGCCAGCAGCGTACCCGGGACAGGGAACACTGAAGCTTTCTTT.

V and J are TRBV13 and TRBJ2-3; a weak D match, TRBD1 (5 bases). Germline lookup yields CDR1 PRHDT and CDR2 FYEKMQ (reference sequence). The germline V and J ends were trimmed by 1 base and 4 bases, with 9 bases remaining between them. The CDR3 totals 14 residues. CDR3 nucleotide sequence: TGTGCCAGCAGCTTAGAAACAGGCTCAGATACGCAGTATTTT. Encoded protein: CASSLETGSDTQYF.